These 30 T cell receptor beta chains share one sample of origin, sequenced in a study of T cell responses to AZD1222 COVID-19 vaccine. Clones were read by immunoSEQ multiplex PCR, and TCRdb kept only the in-frame ones, dropping some. This table has 90,000 to 120,000 clones, roughly 87% appearing once. The sequenced sample was peripheral blood, obtained on day 0 of AZD1222 vaccination. All receptors derive from an adult in good health.

V is TRBV18 and J is TRBJ1-1; tentatively, D is TRBD1 (5 bases). V dropped 1 base and J dropped 5 bases, with 14 bases sitting between them. CDR3 length: 15 amino acids. The germline gives CDR1 KGHSH, CDR2 LQKENI. For the CDR3, the DNA is TGTGCCAGCTCACCACAGGCAGGAAGGGGAACTGAAGCTTTCTTT. Translating it yields CASSPQAGRGTEAFF.

This rearrangement joins TRBV2 to TRBJ1-1; perhaps TRBD1 as D (6 bases). The CDR3 extends over 11 amino acids. Between the trimmed V and J ends, which lost 7 bases and 8 bases, there was a span of 11 bases. Germline V CDR1 and CDR2: SNHLY, FYNNEI. In DNA form, the CDR3 reads TGTGCCAGCACCCCAGGGGTAGAAGCTTTCTTT. This translates into CASTPGVEAFF.

The chain has TRBV3-1 (or the pseudogene TRBV3-2) and TRBJ1-1; TRBD1 matches 10 bases. The CDR3 contains 16 residues. CDR1 is LGHDT and CDR2 is YNNKEL in the germline V gene (reference sequence). The junction had 5 bases not matched to a gene; V was cut back by 3 bases and J by 1 base. DNA for the CDR3: TGTGCCAGCAGCCAGATATGGGACAGGGGGAACACTGAAGCTTTCTTT. This gives the protein CASSQIWDRGNTEAFF.

This chain connects TRBV28 to TRBJ1-5; no clear D. This CDR3 contains 16 residues. The V and J ends lost 1 base and 0 bases respectively, with 10 bases between them. Germline lookup yields CDR1 MDHEN and CDR2 SYDVKM. The CDR3 region has the DNA TGTGCCAGCAGTTTATTAGGAGGCTATAGCAATCAGCCCCAGCATTTT. Protein sequence: CASSLLGGYSNQPQHF.

V usage is TRBV13 and J usage is TRBJ1-6; unclear D gene. V was clipped by 5 bases and J by 5 bases, with 13 bases between them. Germline V gene data show CDR1 as PRHDT and CDR2 as FYEKMQ (reference sequence). This CDR3 has 15 amino acids. CDR3 sequence: CASSLRTSHNSPLHF. CDR3 bases: TGTGCCAGCAGCCTAAGGACGTCCCATAATTCACCCCTCCACTTT.

The rearrangement joins TRBV29-1 to TRBJ2-3; D may be TRBD1 or TRBD2 (5 bases each). Deletions cut 6 bases from V and 5 bases from J, with 21 bases between. CDR1 and CDR2 (germline): SQVTM, ANQGSEA. The CDR3 loop spans 15 amino acids. The CDR3 DNA follows: TGCAGCGTCCCGGGGCGGTCCGGGGTGGTAGATACGCAGTATTTT. Translation gives CSVPGRSGVVDTQYF.

This chain links TRBV30 with TRBJ2-5, with a possible D match to TRBD1 (5 bases). Trimming shortened V by 2 bases and J by 1 base, and 14 bases separated the two germline ends. The V gene's germline CDR1 is GTSNPN and CDR2 SVGIG (reference sequence). The CDR3 is 15 amino acids. Here the CDR3 DNA reads TGTGCCTGGAGTCTGAAGGGGTGGGCCCAAGAGACCCAGTACTTC. Translation: CAWSLKGWAQETQYF.

The V call is TRBV9, the J call TRBJ2-5, with D possibly TRBD2 on 5 matching bases. V lost 0 bases and J 2 bases, leaving 8 bases between the germline ends. The CDR3 extends over 14 amino acids. CDR1 SGDLS and CDR2 YYNGEE come from the germline V gene. CDR3 coding DNA: TGTGCCAGCAGCGTAGCTACGGGGCAAGAGACCCAGTACTTC. Translation gives CASSVATGQETQYF.

The chain uses TRBV5-1 and TRBJ2-3; 8 bases line up with TRBD2. Trimming cost V 6 bases and J 2 bases; bases outside gene matches: 5. Germline CDR1 reads SGHRS; CDR2 reads YFSETQ. The CDR3 has 14 residues. The CDR3 protein is CASNGGGLTDTQYF. For the CDR3, the DNA is TGCGCCAGCAATGGCGGGGGGCTCACAGATACGCAGTATTTT.

This rearrangement joins TRBV18 to TRBJ1-5; 7 bases align to TRBD1. Looked up from germline, CDR1 is KGHSH and CDR2 is LQKENI. J was trimmed by 0 bases and V by 1 base; bases with no gene match: 3. This CDR3 is built from 16 residues. The CDR3 DNA sequence: TGTGCCAGCTCACCACGGACAGGATATAGCAATCAGCCCCAGCATTTT. As protein: CASSPRTGYSNQPQHF.

The V gene is TRBV5-6, the J gene TRBJ1-5; D is undetermined. The ends were cut back, 2 bases at V and 4 bases at J, with 10 bases in the middle. CDR1 and CDR2 from the germline V gene are SGHDT and YYEEEE. The CDR3 runs to 14 residues. The CDR3 loop reads CASSFMISNQPQHF. As DNA, the CDR3 is TGTGCCAGCAGCTTTATGATTAGTAATCAGCCCCAGCATTTT.

The V and J genes are TRBV27 and TRBJ1-1, with 8 bases lining up with TRBD1. V was clipped by 6 bases and J by 0 bases; unmatched bases: 3. The CDR3 extends over 14 amino acids. In germline, CDR1 is MNHEY, CDR2 SMNVEV (reference sequence). The CDR3 here is CASRHRGLNTEAFF. Here the CDR3 DNA reads TGTGCCAGCAGACACAGGGGGTTGAACACTGAAGCTTTCTTT.

The CDR3: CASSDPSQGRNEKLFF. The CDR3 region has the DNA TGTGCCAGCAGCGATCCTAGTCAGGGCCGTAATGAAAAACTGTTTTTT. This sequence joins TRBV9 and TRBJ1-4, with D tentatively TRBD1 (5 bases). V lost 3 bases and J 4 bases, leaving 16 bases between the germline ends. The CDR3 totals 16 residues. Germline V gene data show CDR1 as SGDLS and CDR2 as YYNGEE. Complete variable domain (other parts from reference TRBV9 and TRBJ1-4): DSGVTQTPKHLITATGQRVTLRCSPRSGDLSVYWYQQSLDQGLQFLIQYYNGEERAKGNILERFSAQQFPDLHSELNLSSLELGDSALYFCASSDPSQGRNEKLFFGSGTQLSVL.

For the CDR3, the DNA is TGCAGCGTTGAAGGCAGGGCTAGCGGGACCGACTCCTACAATGAGCAGTTCTTC. Translation: CSVEGRASGTDSYNEQFF. The chain carries TRBV29-1 and TRBJ2-1; 9 nucleotides line up with TRBD2. J lost 0 bases, V lost 1 base, and 10 bases had no gene match. Looked up from germline, CDR1 is SQVTM and CDR2 is ANQGSEA. This CDR3 has 18 residues.

The sample holds a few counts of this clone. The chain has TRBV30 and TRBJ1-1, with a tentative D call TRBD1 (5 bases). The CDR3 spans 17 residues. V was shortened by 0 bases and J by 0 bases, with 17 bases between the two germline ends. Germline assignment: CDR1 GTSNPN and CDR2 SVGIG (reference sequence). The CDR3 loop reads CAWSVGVGTPMNTEAFF. CDR3 DNA: TGTGCCTGGAGTGTAGGGGTCGGGACGCCAATGAACACTGAAGCTTTCTTT.

The genes are TRBV30 and TRBJ2-7; D may match TRBD1 or TRBD2 (5 bases each). The CDR3 runs to 16 residues. Trimming pared 0 bases from V and 1 base from J, leaving 16 bases between. Germline-derived CDR1 and CDR2 are GTSNPN and SVGIG (reference sequence). CDR3 DNA sequence: TGTGCCTGGAGTGTTGAAGGGACCGAGAATTCCTACGAGCAGTACTTC. This translates into CAWSVEGTENSYEQYF.

This chain uses TRBV9 with TRBJ2-5; D call uncertain. The CDR3 extends over 14 amino acids. Germline V CDR1 and CDR2: SGDLS, YYNGEE. Trimming pared 0 bases from V and 5 bases from J, leaving 11 bases between. CDR3 nucleotides: TGTGCCAGCAGCGTAGGCAGGCTGGGGGAGACCCAGTACTTC. Residues: CASSVGRLGETQYF.

The chain couples TRBV15 to TRBJ2-1; 9 bases align to TRBD2. The CDR3 runs 16 residues. In germline, CDR1 is LNHNV, CDR2 YYDKDF (reference sequence). With 1 base clipped from V and 1 base from J, the junction kept 2 bases outside the gene matches. CDR3 loop: CATSRASGGSYNEQFF. The CDR3 nucleotides read TGTGCCACCAGCAGAGCCAGCGGGGGGTCCTACAATGAGCAGTTCTTC.

This clone came up once. V gene TRBV4-1 combines with J gene TRBJ2-1; 9 bases are shared with TRBD2. In germline, CDR1 is MGHRA, CDR2 YSYEKL. This CDR3 region has 16 residues. V lost 2 bases and J lost 2; bases outside the gene matches: 4. In nucleotides, the CDR3 is TGCGCCAGCAGCCAACGTGGCGGGGGGGCCTACAATGAGCAGTTCTTC. It encodes CASSQRGGGAYNEQFF.

The chain recombines TRBV9 with TRBJ1-1; 11 nucleotides align to TRBD1. CDR1 and CDR2 (germline): SGDLS, YYNGEE. The V and J ends lost 3 bases and 10 bases, in that order; junction bases with no gene match: 11. CDR3 size: 15 residues. CDR3 sequence reads: CASSDASTGTGGAFF. As DNA, the CDR3 is TGTGCCAGCAGCGATGCCTCAACCGGGACAGGGGGAGCTTTCTTT.

The chain employs TRBV9 and TRBJ1-3, with D perhaps matching TRBD1 (5 bases). This CDR3 is 14 amino acids long. V gave up 6 bases and J gave up 0 bases, with 10 bases separating them. The germline CDR1 and CDR2 sequences are SGDLS and YYNGEE. This CDR3 is CASKTDPSGNTIYF. The CDR3 region has the DNA TGTGCCAGCAAGACAGACCCCTCTGGAAACACCATATATTTT.

The gene calls are TRBV18 and TRBJ1-6; no clear D. This CDR3 region has 14 residues. Between the trimmed V and J ends, which lost 2 bases and 5 bases, there was a span of 7 bases. Germline-derived CDR1 and CDR2 are KGHSH and LQKENI. The CDR3 nucleotides read TGTGCCAGCTCACCAAGAGGGAATAATTCACCCCTCCACTTT. Encoded protein: CASSPRGNNSPLHF.

The rearrangement uses TRBV6-5 and TRBJ2-1; 7 nucleotides agree with TRBD1. The germline gives CDR1 MNHEY, CDR2 SVGAGI. The CDR3 is 15 residues long. Germline trimming cut 6 bases from V and 6 bases from J; bases unmatched to any gene: 11. CDR3: CASSHGTEGINEQFF. The CDR3 nucleotides read TGTGCCAGCAGCCACGGGACAGAGGGGATCAATGAGCAGTTCTTC.

The chain carries TRBV5-1 and TRBJ1-2; perhaps TRBD1 as D (5 bases). V dropped 1 base and J dropped 4 bases, with 8 bases sitting between them. The CDR3 length is 13 residues. CDR1 and CDR2 (germline): SGHRS, YFSETQ. CDR3 nucleotides: TGCGCCAGCAGCTTGAGGGGCAGCTATGGCTACACCTTC. It codes for CASSLRGSYGYTF.

V and J are TRBV19 and TRBJ1-2; D uncertain. V dropped 0 bases and J dropped 1 base, with 9 bases sitting between them. Germline CDR1 and CDR2: LNHDA and SQIVND (reference sequence). The CDR3 is 15 amino acids. The CDR3, as DNA: TGTGCCAGTAGTATAGATCGGAGGGATAACTATGGCTACACCTTC. It specifies CASSIDRRDNYGYTF.

The chain uses TRBV28 and TRBJ1-1; possible D gene TRBD1, 5 bases. Trimming stripped 3 bases from V and 7 bases from J, with 12 bases between. The CDR3 runs to 13 residues. Looked up from germline, CDR1 is MDHEN and CDR2 is SYDVKM. CDR3 bases: TGTGCCAGCAGTTTCAAGGGGTGGAGTGAAGCTTTCTTT. Amino acids: CASSFKGWSEAFF. Together with reference TRBV28 and TRBJ1-1, the CDR3 gives the full variable domain: DVKVTQSSRYLVKRTGEKVFLECVQDMDHENMFWYRQDPGLGLRLIYFSYDVKMKEKGDIPEGYSVSREKKERFSLILESASTNQTSMYLCASSFKGWSEAFFGQGTRLTVV.

This clone appeared a few times. The chain has TRBV4-1 and TRBJ1-1; D is undetermined. The CDR3 is made up of 12 amino acids. V was pared by 1 base and J by 7 bases, with 7 bases between. The germline V gene encodes CDR1 MGHRA and CDR2 YSYEKL. CDR3 bases: TGCGCCAGCAGCCAAGCGGGGTTTGAAGCTTTCTTT. Its protein is CASSQAGFEAFF.

V gene TRBV6-2 or TRBV6-3 combines with J gene TRBJ1-2; D unresolved. Germline CDR1 is MNHEY and CDR2 is SVGEGT. The V gene lost 0 bases and the J gene lost 0 bases, with 8 bases spanning the gap. The CDR3 runs 15 residues. The CDR3 nucleotides are TGTGCCAGCAGTTACTCGGGCTTGCCTAACTATGGCTACACCTTC. The encoded protein is CASSYSGLPNYGYTF.

The gene calls are TRBV7-9 and TRBJ2-3, with 9 bases that match TRBD2. The CDR3 sequence is 17 residues long. The V gene end was trimmed by 3 bases and the J gene end by 0 bases; junction bases not matched to a gene: 7. In germline, CDR1 is SEHNR, CDR2 FQNEAQ (reference sequence). DNA of the CDR3: TGTGCCAGCAGCTTTGCCCCTAGCGGGACTAGCACAGATACGCAGTATTTT. This encodes CASSFAPSGTSTDTQYF.

V and J are TRBV7-7 and TRBJ2-5, with unresolved D. Germline V gene data show CDR1 as SSHAT and CDR2 as FNYEAQ (reference sequence). The CDR3 spans 13 residues. V lost 5 bases to trimming and J lost 8 bases, with 15 bases between them. CDR3 protein: CASSPGPGETQYF. Here the CDR3 DNA reads TGTGCCAGCAGCCCCGGGCCCGGAGAAACCCAGTACTTC.